This T cell receptor beta chain was captured by sequencing in a study of blood T cell repertoires in COVID-19. Here immunoSEQ multiplex PCR was the method, and the copy in TCRdb shows in-frame clones only, minus some. The repertoire has roughly 230,000 clones, 70% to 90% of them found once; the top ten carry around 0.7%. The CDR3 loop spans 13 amino acids. CDR1 GTSNPN and CDR2 SVGIG come from the germline V gene (reference sequence). With V trimmed by 8 bases and J by 6 bases, 13 bases remained unmatched. Material for sequencing was peripheral blood. The origin of this receptor is a human donor in a cohort sampled during active COVID-19. This sequence joins TRBV30 and TRBJ2-7; 7 bases map to TRBD2. Written as DNA, the CDR3 is TGTGCCGGGGGGGAGCGGCCAAACTTCGAGCAGTACTTC. It is translated as CAGGERPNFEQYF. Full variable domain (rest looked up from reference TRBV30 and TRBJ2-7): SQTIHQWPATLVQPVGSPLSLECTVEGTSNPNLYWYRQAAGRGLQLLFYSVGIGQISSEVPQNLSASRPQDRQFILSSKKLLLSDSGFYLCAGGERPNFEQYFGPGTRLTVT.